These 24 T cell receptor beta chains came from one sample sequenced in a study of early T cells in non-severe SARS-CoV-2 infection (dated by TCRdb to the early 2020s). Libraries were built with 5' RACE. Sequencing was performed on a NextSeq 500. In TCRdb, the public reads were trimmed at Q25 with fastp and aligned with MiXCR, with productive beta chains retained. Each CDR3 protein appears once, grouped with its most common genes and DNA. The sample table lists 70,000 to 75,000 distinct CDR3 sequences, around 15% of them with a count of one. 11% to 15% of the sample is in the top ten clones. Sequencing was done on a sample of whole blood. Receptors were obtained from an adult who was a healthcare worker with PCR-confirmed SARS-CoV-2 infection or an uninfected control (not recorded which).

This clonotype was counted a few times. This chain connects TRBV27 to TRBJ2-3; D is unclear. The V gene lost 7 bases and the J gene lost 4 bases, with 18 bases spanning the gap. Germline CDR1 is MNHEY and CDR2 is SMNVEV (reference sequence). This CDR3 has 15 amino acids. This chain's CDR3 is CASKNYQNVPDTQYF. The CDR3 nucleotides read TGTGCCAGCAAAAATTACCAGAACGTGCCAGATACGCAGTATTTT.

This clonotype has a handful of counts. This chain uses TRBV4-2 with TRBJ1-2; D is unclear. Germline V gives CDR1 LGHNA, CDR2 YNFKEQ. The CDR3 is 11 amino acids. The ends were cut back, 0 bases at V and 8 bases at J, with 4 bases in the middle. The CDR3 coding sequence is TGTGCCAGCAGCCAAGATCGAGGCTACACCTTC. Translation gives CASSQDRGYTF.

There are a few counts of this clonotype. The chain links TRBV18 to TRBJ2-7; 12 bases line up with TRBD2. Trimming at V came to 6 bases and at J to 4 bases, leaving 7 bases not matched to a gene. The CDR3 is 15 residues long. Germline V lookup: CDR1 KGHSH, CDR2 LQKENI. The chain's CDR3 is CASSPPSGGVYEQYF. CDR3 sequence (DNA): TGTGCCAGCTCCCCTCCTAGCGGGGGGGTGTACGAGCAGTACTTC.

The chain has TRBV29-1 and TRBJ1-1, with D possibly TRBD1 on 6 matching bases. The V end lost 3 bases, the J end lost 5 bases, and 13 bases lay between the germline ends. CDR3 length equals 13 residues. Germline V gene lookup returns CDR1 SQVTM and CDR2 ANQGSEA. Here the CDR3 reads CSVELQGRTEAFF. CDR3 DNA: TGCAGCGTTGAGTTACAGGGACGGACTGAAGCTTTCTTT.

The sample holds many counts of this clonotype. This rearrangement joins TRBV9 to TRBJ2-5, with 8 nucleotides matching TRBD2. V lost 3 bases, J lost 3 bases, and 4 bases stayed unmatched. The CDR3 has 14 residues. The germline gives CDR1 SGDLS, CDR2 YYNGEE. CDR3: CASSANSGEETQYF. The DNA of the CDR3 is TGTGCCAGCAGCGCAAATAGCGGGGAAGAGACCCAGTACTTC.

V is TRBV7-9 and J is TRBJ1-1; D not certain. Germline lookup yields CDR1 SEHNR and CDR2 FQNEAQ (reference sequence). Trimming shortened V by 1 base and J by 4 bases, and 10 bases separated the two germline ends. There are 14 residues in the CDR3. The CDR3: CASSLGGLLTEAFF. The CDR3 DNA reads TGTGCCAGCAGCTTAGGCGGCCTACTCACTGAAGCTTTCTTT.

The CDR3: CASSVVREGKAFF. In DNA, the CDR3 is TGTGCCAGCAGCGTCGTCAGGGAGGGGAAAGCTTTCTTT. The chain links TRBV6-2 or TRBV6-3 to TRBJ1-1, with TRBD1 as a possible D gene (5 bases). Germline V lookup: CDR1 MNHEY, CDR2 SVGEGT. The CDR3 contains 13 residues. Trimming removed 6 bases at V and 9 bases at J, with 17 bases between.

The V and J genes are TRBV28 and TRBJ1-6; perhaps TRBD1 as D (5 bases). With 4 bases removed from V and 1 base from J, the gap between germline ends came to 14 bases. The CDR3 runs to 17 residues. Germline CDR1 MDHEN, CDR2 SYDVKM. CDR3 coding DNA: TGTGCCAGCAGTTCATCGGGACGACAGTCCTATAATTCACCCCTCCACTTT. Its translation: CASSSSGRQSYNSPLHF.

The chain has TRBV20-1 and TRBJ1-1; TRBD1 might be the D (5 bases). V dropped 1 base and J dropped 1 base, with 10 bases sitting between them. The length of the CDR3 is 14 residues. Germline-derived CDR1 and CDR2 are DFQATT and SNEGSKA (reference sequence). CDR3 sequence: CSARVPQANTEAFF. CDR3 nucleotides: TGCAGTGCTAGAGTACCACAGGCGAACACTGAAGCTTTCTTT.

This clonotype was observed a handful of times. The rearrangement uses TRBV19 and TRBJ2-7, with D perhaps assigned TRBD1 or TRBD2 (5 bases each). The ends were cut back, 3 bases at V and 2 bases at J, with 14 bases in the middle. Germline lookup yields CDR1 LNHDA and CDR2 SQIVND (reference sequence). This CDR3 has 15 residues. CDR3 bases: TGTGCCAGTAGTATTTCGGGGCGAGGGACCTACGAGCAGTACTTC. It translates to CASSISGRGTYEQYF.

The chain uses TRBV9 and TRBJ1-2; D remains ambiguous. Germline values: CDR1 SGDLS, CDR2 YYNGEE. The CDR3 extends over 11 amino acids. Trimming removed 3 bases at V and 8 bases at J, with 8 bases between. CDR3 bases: TGTGCCAGCAGCGCCGAAGGAGGCTACACCTTC. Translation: CASSAEGGYTF. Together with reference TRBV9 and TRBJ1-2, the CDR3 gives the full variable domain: DSGVTQTPKHLITATGQRVTLRCSPRSGDLSVYWYQQSLDQGLQFLIQYYNGEERAKGNILERFSAQQFPDLHSELNLSSLELGDSALYFCASSAEGGYTFGSGTRLTVV.

CDR3 nucleotides: TGTGCCACCAGCAGAGATTTAACCTCACAAGAGACCCAGTACTTC. As protein: CATSRDLTSQETQYF. The V and J genes are TRBV15 and TRBJ2-5; D remains unclear. CDR1 and CDR2 (germline): LNHNV, YYDKDF (reference sequence). V dropped 0 bases and J dropped 2 bases, with 10 bases sitting between them. There are 15 residues in the CDR3. Together with reference TRBV15 and TRBJ2-5, the CDR3 gives the full variable domain: DAMVIQNPRYQVTQFGKPVTLSCSQTLNHNVMYWYQQKSSQAPKLLFHYYDKDFNNEADTPDNFQSRRPNTSFCFLDIRSPGLGDTAMYLCATSRDLTSQETQYFGPGTRLLVL.

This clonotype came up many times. The CDR3 bases are TGTGCCAGCAGCCCCGCACCCCCACAAACCCTAGCGCCGTCCTACAATGAGCAGTTCTTC. Its protein product is CASSPAPPQTLAPSYNEQFF. The genes are TRBV7-3 and TRBJ2-1; D possibly corresponds to TRBD2 (6 bases). The CDR3 totals 20 residues. CDR1 is SGHTA, CDR2 FQGTGA, per germline. Trimming pared 5 bases from V and 1 base from J, leaving 27 bases between.

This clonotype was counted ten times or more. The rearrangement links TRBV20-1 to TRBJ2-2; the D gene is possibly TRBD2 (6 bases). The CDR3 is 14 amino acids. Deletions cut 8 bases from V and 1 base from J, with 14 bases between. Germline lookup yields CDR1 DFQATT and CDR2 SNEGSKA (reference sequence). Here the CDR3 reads CSTPGRGNTGELFF. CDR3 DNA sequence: TGCAGTACTCCGGGGCGGGGGAACACCGGGGAGCTGTTTTTT.

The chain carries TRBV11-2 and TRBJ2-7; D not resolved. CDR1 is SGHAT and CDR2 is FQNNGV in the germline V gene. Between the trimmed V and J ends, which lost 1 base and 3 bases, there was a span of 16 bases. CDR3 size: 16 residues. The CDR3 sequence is CASSLAAGLAIYEQYF. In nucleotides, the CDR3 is TGTGCCAGCAGCTTAGCGGCAGGCCTCGCAATCTACGAGCAGTACTTC. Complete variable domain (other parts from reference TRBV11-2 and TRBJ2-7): EAGVAQSPRYKIIEKRQSVAFWCNPISGHATLYWYQQILGQGPKLLIQFQNNGVVDDSQLPKDRFSAERLKGVDSTLKIQPAKLEDSAVYLCASSLAAGLAIYEQYFGPGTRLTVT.

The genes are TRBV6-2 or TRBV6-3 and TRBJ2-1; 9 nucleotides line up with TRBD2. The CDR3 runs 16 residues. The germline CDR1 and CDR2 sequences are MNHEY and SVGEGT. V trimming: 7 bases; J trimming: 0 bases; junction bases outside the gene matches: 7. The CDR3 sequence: CASKGVAGDSYNEQFF. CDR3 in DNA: TGTGCCAGCAAGGGGGTAGCGGGGGACTCCTACAATGAGCAGTTCTTC.

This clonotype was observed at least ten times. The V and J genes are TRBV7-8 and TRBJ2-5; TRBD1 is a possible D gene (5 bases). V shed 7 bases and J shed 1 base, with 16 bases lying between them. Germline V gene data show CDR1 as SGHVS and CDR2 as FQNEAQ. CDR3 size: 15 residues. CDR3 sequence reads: CASNLLTGPQETQYF. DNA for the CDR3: TGTGCCAGCAACCTACTAACAGGTCCCCAAGAGACCCAGTACTTC.

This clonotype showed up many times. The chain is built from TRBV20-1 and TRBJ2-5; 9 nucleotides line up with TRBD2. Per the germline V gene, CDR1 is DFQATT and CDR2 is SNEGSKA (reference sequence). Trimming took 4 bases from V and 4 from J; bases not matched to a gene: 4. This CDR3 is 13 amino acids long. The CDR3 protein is CSAIGTSPETQYF. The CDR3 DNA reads TGCAGTGCTATCGGGACTAGCCCAGAGACCCAGTACTTC.

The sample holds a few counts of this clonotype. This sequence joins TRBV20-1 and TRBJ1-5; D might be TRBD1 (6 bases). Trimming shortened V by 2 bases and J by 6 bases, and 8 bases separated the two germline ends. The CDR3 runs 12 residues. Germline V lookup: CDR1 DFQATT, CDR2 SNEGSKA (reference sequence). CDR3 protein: CSARTGSQPQHF. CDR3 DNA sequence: TGCAGTGCTAGAACAGGGAGTCAGCCCCAGCATTTT.

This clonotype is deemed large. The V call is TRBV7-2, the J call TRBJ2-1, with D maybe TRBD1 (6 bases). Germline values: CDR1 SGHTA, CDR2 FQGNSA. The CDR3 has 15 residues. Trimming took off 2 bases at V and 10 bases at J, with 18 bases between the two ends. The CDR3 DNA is TGTGCCAGCAGCTTACTTGTAACCAGGGGCATCGAGCAGTTCTTC. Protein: CASSLLVTRGIEQFF.

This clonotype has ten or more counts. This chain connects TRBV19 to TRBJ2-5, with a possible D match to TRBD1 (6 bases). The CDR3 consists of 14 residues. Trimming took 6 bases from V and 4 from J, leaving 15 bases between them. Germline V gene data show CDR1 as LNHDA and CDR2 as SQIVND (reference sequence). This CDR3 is CASSTPDSGETQYF. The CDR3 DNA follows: TGTGCCAGTAGCACTCCGGACAGCGGAGAGACCCAGTACTTC.

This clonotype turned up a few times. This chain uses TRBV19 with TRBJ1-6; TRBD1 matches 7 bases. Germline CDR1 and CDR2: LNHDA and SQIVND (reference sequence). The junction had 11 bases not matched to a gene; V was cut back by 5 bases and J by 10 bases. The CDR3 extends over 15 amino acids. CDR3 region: CASSQGNRGGSPLHF. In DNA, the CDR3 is TGTGCCAGTAGTCAGGGTAACAGGGGCGGATCACCCCTCCACTTT.

CDR3 nucleotide sequence: TGTGCCAGCAGCTACGCCGGGACAGGCCCCTACGAGCAGTACTTC. This gives the protein CASSYAGTGPYEQYF. The chain combines TRBV11-2 with TRBJ2-7; the match to TRBD1 covers 8 bases. Germline lookup yields CDR1 SGHAT and CDR2 FQNNGV. V gave up 4 bases and J gave up 2 bases; unmatched junction bases: 7. This CDR3 comprises 15 residues. Together with reference TRBV11-2 and TRBJ2-7, the CDR3 gives the full variable domain: EAGVAQSPRYKIIEKRQSVAFWCNPISGHATLYWYQQILGQGPKLLIQFQNNGVVDDSQLPKDRFSAERLKGVDSTLKIQPAKLEDSAVYLCASSYAGTGPYEQYFGPGTRLTVT.

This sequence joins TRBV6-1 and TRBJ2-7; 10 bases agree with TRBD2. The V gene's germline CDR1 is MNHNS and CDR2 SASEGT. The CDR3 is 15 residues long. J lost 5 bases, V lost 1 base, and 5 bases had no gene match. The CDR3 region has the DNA TGTGCCAGCAGTGAAGTAGCGGGGGGATTCAACGAGCAGTACTTC. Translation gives CASSEVAGGFNEQYF.